The present TCR beta chain was sequenced within a study of control samples from healthy donors and cancer patients. This table comes from immunoSEQ multiplex PCR, and its TCRdb copy is limited to in-frame clones, with some not included. The table has 160,000 or so clones, around 96% seen once. CDR3 length equals 15 residues. Germline-derived CDR1 and CDR2 are SGHRS and YFSETQ. Trimming cost V 3 bases and J 1 base, with 13 bases left between them. The specimen was blood. This TCR came from a woman under 40 in good health. The chain joins TRBV5-1 to TRBJ1-2, with a possible D match to TRBD1 (6 bases). The CDR3 nucleotides are TGCGCCAGCAGCTCAGGACAGCCTAATAACTATGGCTACACCTTC. This sequence encodes CASSSGQPNNYGYTF. Filled out from reference TRBV5-1 and TRBJ1-2, the complete variable domain reads KAGVTQTPRYLIKTRGQQVTLSCSPISGHRSVSWYQQTPGQGLQFLFEYFSETQRNKGNFPGRFSGRQFSNSRSEMNVSTLELGDSALYLCASSSGQPNNYGYTFGSGTRLTVV.